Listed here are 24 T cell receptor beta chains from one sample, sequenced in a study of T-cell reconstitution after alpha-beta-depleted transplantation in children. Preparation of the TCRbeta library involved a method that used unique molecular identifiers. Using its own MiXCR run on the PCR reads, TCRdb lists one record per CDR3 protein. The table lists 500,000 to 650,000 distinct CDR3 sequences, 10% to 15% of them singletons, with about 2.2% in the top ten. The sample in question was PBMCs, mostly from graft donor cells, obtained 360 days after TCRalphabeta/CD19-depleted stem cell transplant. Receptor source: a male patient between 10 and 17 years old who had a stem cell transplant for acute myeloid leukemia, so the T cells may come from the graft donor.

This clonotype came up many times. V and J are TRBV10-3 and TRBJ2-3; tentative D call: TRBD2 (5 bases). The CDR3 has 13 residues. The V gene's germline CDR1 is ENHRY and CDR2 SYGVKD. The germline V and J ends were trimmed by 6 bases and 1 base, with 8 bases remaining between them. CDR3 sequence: CAIRTGGTDTQYF. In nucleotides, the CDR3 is TGTGCCATCAGGACCGGGGGCACAGATACGCAGTATTTT.

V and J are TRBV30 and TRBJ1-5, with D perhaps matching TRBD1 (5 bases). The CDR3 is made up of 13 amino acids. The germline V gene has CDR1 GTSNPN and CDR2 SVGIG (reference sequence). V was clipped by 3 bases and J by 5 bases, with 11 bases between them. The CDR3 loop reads CAWSPGGDQPQHF. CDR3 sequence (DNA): TGTGCCTGGAGCCCCGGGGGAGATCAGCCCCAGCATTTT.

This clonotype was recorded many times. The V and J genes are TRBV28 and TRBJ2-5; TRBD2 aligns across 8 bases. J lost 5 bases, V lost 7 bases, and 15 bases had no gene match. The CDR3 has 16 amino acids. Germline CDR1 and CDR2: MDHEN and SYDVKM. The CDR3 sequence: CASTPGLARTGETQYF. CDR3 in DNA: TGTGCCAGCACCCCCGGACTAGCCCGAACCGGGGAGACCCAGTACTTC.

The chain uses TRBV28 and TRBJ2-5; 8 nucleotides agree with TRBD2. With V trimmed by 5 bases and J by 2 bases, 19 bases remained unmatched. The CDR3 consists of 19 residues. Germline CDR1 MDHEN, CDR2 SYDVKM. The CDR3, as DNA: TGTGCCAGCAGTAGTTCGACCCCTCCGGGACTAGTCCTTCAAGAGACCCAGTACTTC. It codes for CASSSSTPPGLVLQETQYF.

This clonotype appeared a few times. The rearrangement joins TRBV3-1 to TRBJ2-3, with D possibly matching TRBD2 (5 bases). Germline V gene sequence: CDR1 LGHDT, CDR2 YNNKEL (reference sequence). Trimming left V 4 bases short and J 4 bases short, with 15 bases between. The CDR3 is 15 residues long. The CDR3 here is CASSPPIYSADTQYF. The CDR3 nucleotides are TGTGCCAGCAGCCCCCCGATTTATAGCGCAGATACGCAGTATTTT.

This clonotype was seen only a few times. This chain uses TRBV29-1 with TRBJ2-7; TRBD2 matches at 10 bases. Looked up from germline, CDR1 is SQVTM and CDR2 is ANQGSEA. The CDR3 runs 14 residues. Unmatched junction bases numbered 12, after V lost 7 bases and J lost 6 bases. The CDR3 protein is CSALVAGGYGEQYF. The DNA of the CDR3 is TGCAGCGCCTTAGTAGCGGGAGGTTACGGCGAGCAGTACTTC.

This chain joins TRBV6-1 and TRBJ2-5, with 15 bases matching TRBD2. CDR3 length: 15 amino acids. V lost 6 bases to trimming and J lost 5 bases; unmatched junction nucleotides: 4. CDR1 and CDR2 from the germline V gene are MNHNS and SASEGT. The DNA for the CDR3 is TGTGCCAGCAGCAGGACTAGCGGGAGGGTTGAGACCCAGTACTTC. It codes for CASSRTSGRVETQYF.

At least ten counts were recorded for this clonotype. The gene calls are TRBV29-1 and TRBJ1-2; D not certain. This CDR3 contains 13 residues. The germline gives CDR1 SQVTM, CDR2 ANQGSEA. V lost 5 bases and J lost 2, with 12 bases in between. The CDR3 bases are TGCAGCGTTTTGTCCACAGCAAACTATGGCTACACCTTC. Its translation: CSVLSTANYGYTF.

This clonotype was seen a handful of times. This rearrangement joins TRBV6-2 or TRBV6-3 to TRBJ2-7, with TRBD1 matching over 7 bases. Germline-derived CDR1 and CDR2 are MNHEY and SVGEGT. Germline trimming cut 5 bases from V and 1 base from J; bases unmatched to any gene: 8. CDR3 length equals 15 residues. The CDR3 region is CASSQPGQPSYEQYF. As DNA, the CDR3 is TGTGCCAGCAGTCAACCGGGACAGCCTTCCTACGAGCAGTACTTC.

CDR3 nucleotide sequence: TGTGCCAGCAGCCCCCGAGGAGCGGGACACACCGGGGAGCTGTTTTTT. It codes for CASSPRGAGHTGELFF. This sequence joins TRBV3-1 and TRBJ2-2, with 7 bases matching TRBD2. V gave up 4 bases and J gave up 3 bases; unmatched junction bases: 8. Germline V CDR1 and CDR2: LGHDT, YNNKEL (reference sequence). The CDR3 spans 16 residues. Variable domain in full (rest from reference TRBV3-1 and TRBJ2-2): DTAVSQTPKYLVTQMGNDKSIKCEQNLGHDTMYWYKQDSKKFLKIMFSYNNKELIINETVPNRFSPKSPDKAHLNLHINSLELGDSAVYFCASSPRGAGHTGELFFGEGSRLTVL.

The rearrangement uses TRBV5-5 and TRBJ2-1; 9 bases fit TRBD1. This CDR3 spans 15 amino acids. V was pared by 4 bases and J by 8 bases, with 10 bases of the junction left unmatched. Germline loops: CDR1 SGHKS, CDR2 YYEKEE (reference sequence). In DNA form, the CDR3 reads TGTGCCAGCAGCCTAACAGGGGGCGAGTTCCATGAGCAGTTCTTC. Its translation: CASSLTGGEFHEQFF.

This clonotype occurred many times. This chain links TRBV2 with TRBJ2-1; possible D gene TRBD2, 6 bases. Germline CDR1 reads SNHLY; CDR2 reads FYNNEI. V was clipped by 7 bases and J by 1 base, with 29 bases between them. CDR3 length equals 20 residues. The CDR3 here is CASKRLRQDSSRESYNEQFF. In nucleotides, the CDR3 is TGTGCCAGCAAAAGGTTGAGGCAGGACTCCTCACGGGAGTCCTACAATGAGCAGTTCTTC.

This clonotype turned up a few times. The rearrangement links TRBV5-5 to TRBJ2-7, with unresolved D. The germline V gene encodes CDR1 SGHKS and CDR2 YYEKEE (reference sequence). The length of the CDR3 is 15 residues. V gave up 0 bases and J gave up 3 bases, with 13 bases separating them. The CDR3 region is CASSLAGTTVYEQYF. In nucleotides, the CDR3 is TGTGCCAGCAGCTTGGCCGGTACGACGGTCTACGAGCAGTACTTC.

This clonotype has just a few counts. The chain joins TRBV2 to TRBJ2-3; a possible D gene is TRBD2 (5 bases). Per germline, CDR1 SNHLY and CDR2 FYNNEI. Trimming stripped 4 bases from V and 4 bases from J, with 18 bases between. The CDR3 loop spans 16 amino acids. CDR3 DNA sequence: TGTGCCAGCAGTGCCGTGGTAGCTAGCTTGGCAGATACGCAGTATTTT. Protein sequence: CASSAVVASLADTQYF.

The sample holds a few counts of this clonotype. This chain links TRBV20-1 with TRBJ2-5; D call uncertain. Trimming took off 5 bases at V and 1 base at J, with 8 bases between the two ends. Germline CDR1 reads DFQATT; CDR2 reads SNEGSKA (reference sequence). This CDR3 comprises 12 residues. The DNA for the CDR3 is TGCAGTGCTGACTTCTTCCAAGAGACCCAGTACTTC. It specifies CSADFFQETQYF.

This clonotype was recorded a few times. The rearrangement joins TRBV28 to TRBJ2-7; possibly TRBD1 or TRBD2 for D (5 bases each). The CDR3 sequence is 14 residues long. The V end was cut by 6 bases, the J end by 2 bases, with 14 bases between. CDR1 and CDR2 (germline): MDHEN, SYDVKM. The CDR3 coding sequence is TGTGCCAGCAGGCGAGGGACGGTCACCTACGAGCAGTACTTC. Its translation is CASRRGTVTYEQYF.

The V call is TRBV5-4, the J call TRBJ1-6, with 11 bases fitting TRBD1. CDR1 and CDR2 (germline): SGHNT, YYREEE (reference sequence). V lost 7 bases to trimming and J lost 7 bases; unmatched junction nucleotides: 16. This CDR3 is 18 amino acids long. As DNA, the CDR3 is TGTGCCAGCGGACCAAAAGGACAGGGGGCCGAGATCAATTCACCCCTCCACTTT. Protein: CASGPKGQGAEINSPLHF.

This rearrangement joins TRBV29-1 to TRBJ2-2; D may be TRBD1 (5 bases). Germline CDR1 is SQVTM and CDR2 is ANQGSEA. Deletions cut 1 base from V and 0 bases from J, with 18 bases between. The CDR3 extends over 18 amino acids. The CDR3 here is CSVEGTKGPLSNTGELFF. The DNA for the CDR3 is TGCAGCGTTGAAGGGACAAAGGGTCCCCTTTCGAACACCGGGGAGCTGTTTTTT.

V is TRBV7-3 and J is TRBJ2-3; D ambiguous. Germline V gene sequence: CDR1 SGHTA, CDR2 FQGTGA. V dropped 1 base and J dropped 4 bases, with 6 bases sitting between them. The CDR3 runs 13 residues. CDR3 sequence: CASSLNPPDTQYF. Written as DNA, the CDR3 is TGTGCCAGCAGCTTAAATCCACCAGATACGCAGTATTTT.

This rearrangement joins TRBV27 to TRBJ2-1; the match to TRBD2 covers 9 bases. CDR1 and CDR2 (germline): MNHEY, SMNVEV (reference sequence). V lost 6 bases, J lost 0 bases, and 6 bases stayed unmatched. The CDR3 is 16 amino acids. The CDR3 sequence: CASSYLSGSSYNEQFF. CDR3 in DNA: TGTGCCAGCAGCTACCTTAGCGGGAGCTCCTACAATGAGCAGTTCTTC.

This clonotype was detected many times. This CDR3 is CASSFSLAGYNEQFF. The DNA for the CDR3 is TGTGCCAGCAGCTTTTCCCTAGCGGGCTACAATGAGCAGTTCTTC. This chain links TRBV11-2 with TRBJ2-1, with 8 bases lining up with TRBD2. Trimming cost V 3 bases and J 3 bases; bases outside gene matches: 4. This CDR3 contains 15 residues. Germline CDR1 and CDR2: SGHAT and FQNNGV.

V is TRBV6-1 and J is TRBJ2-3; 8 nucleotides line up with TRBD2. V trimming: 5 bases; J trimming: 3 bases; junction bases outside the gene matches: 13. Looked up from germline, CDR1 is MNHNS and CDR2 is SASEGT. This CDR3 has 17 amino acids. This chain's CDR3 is CASSRDQRERKTDTQYF. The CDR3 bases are TGTGCCAGCAGTCGAGACCAGCGGGAGAGAAAGACAGATACGCAGTATTTT.

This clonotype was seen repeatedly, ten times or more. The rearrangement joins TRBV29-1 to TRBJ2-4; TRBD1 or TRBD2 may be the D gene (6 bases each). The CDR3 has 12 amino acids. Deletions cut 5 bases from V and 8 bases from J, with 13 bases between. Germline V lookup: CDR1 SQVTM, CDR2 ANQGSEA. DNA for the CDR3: TGCAGCGTTTGGAAGGGGGGAGACATTCAGTACTTC. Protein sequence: CSVWKGGDIQYF.

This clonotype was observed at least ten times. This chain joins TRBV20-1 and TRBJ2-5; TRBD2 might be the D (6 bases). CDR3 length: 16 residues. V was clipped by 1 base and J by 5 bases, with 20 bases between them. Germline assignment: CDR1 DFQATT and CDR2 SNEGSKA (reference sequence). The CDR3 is CSARVGRGRNRETQYF. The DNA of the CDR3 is TGCAGTGCTAGAGTAGGGCGAGGGAGGAACAGGGAGACCCAGTACTTC.